This T cell receptor (beta chain) was documented in a study of T cells in Graves' hyperthyroidism and ophthalmopathy. The table lists this clonotype with many counts. TCR beta CDR3 sequences were amplified from RNA transcripts. HTBI primers were used for first-round RT-PCR of the TCR CDR3. MiXCR, applied by TCRdb to the multiplex PCR reads, yields one record per CDR3 protein. The table records more than 550,000 distinct CDR3 sequences, 15% to 20% of them present only once. The clonotype comes from a man aged 45-65 years with Graves' hyperthyroidism. The sequenced material came from blood.

Written as DNA, the CDR3 is TGTGCCAGTGAGGGGCAGGGCTTTGGCTACACCTTC. This encodes CASEGQGFGYTF. The V call is TRBV19, the J call TRBJ1-2; D might be TRBD1 (5 bases). Trimming removed 8 bases at V and 7 bases at J, with 14 bases between. This CDR3 is built from 12 residues. Germline CDR1 LNHDA, CDR2 SQIVND (reference sequence).